These 32 T cell receptor beta chains originate from one sample sequenced in a study of blood T cell repertoires in COVID-19. The table came from immunoSEQ multiplex PCR; TCRdb's copy has only in-frame clones and leaves some out. The table has 200,000 to 250,000 clones, about 86% seen once. Material: peripheral blood. The receptors were sampled from an elderly man with acute or convalescent COVID-19.

The CDR3 nucleotides read TGCAGCGTTCTGGGAGATAGCACTAATGAAAAACTGTTTTTT. Translating gives CSVLGDSTNEKLFF. The rearrangement uses TRBV29-1 and TRBJ1-4; D unresolved. The V end was cut by 5 bases, the J end by 2 bases, with 12 bases between. The CDR3 is 14 residues long. Per the germline V gene, CDR1 is SQVTM and CDR2 is ANQGSEA.

This chain joins TRBV28 and TRBJ1-2; D gene uncertain. This CDR3 comprises 15 residues. The germline CDR1 and CDR2 sequences are MDHEN and SYDVKM. Between the trimmed V and J ends, which lost 4 bases and 1 base, there was a span of 13 bases. DNA for the CDR3: TGTGCCAGCAGTTCGGGCGCGGGTTTTAACTATGGCTACACCTTC. Its translation: CASSSGAGFNYGYTF.

The V call is TRBV5-4, the J call TRBJ2-1; 8 positions agree with TRBD1. The CDR3 extends over 15 amino acids. Germline V gene data show CDR1 as SGHNT and CDR2 as YYREEE (reference sequence). The V segment lost 3 bases and the J segment 7 bases; nucleotides outside the gene matches: 9. The DNA for the CDR3 is TGTGCCAGCAGCTCCGACAGGGGAGAAGGGAATGAGCAGTTCTTC. Amino acid sequence: CASSSDRGEGNEQFF.

V and J are TRBV2 and TRBJ2-5; D is unresolved. CDR3 length: 12 residues. V was clipped by 4 bases and J by 4 bases, with 7 bases between them. Germline values: CDR1 SNHLY, CDR2 FYNNEI. This CDR3 reads CASSGLGETQYF. The CDR3 DNA follows: TGTGCCAGCAGTGGGCTAGGAGAGACCCAGTACTTC.

V is TRBV24-1 and J is TRBJ2-5, with TRBD1 matching over 11 bases. Germline CDR1 and CDR2: KGHDR and SFDVKD. Trimming at V came to 4 bases and at J to 5 bases, leaving 2 bases not matched to a gene. This CDR3 is built from 14 residues. CDR3 residues: CATSDRTGGETQYF. The CDR3 coding sequence is TGTGCCACCAGTGACCGGACAGGGGGCGAGACCCAGTACTTC.

The chain is built from TRBV29-1 and TRBJ2-1, with 10 bases aligning to TRBD1. In germline, CDR1 is SQVTM, CDR2 ANQGSEA. V shed 3 bases and J 7 bases; nucleotides not matched to a gene: 6. This CDR3 comprises 14 residues. This CDR3 reads CSVDGTGATNEQFF. The CDR3, as DNA: TGCAGCGTTGACGGGACAGGGGCTACGAATGAGCAGTTCTTC.

This chain joins TRBV5-1 and TRBJ2-1; 7 nucleotides match TRBD1. The V and J ends lost 4 bases and 9 bases, in that order; junction bases with no gene match: 10. Germline V gives CDR1 SGHRS, CDR2 YFSETQ. This CDR3 comprises 14 residues. DNA of the CDR3: TGCGCCAGCAGCCGGGGACAGAGTGTGCCTGAGCAGTTCTTC. As protein: CASSRGQSVPEQFF.

V and J are TRBV19 and TRBJ1-2, with D perhaps TRBD1 (6 bases). There are 13 residues in the CDR3. Trimming stripped 10 bases from V and 2 bases from J, with 14 bases between. The germline gives CDR1 LNHDA, CDR2 SQIVND (reference sequence). CDR3 in DNA: TGTGCCACAGCCCGGGACAAGAACTATGGCTACACCTTC. Translating gives CATARDKNYGYTF.

The chain combines TRBV19 with TRBJ2-2; 7 positions agree with TRBD1. Per the germline V gene, CDR1 is LNHDA and CDR2 is SQIVND (reference sequence). The CDR3 has 15 amino acids. V trimming: 0 bases; J trimming: 4 bases; junction bases outside the gene matches: 2. The CDR3 nucleotides read TGTGCCAGTAGTATAGAGGCAGGGGGCACCGGGGAGCTGTTTTTT. This sequence encodes CASSIEAGGTGELFF.

V gene TRBV15 combines with J gene TRBJ2-3; perhaps TRBD2 as D (6 bases). The CDR3 spans 14 residues. Trimming stripped 8 bases from V and 5 bases from J, with 17 bases between. Germline values: CDR1 LNHNV, CDR2 YYDKDF (reference sequence). The CDR3 here is CATDGGGTGDTQYF. In DNA, the CDR3 is TGTGCCACCGACGGTGGAGGGACGGGAGATACGCAGTATTTT.

The rearrangement uses TRBV14 and TRBJ2-2, with TRBD2 identical over 15 bases. CDR1 and CDR2 (germline): SGHDN, FVKESK. J lost 5 bases, V lost 4 bases, and 2 bases had no gene match. The CDR3 contains 16 residues. As DNA, the CDR3 is TGTGCCAGCAGCCCGGGACTAGCGGGAGGTACCGGGGAGCTGTTTTTT. Residues: CASSPGLAGGTGELFF.

This clone was counted a single time. The rearrangement joins TRBV28 to TRBJ2-4; 7 bases fit TRBD1. J gave up 2 bases and V 7 bases, and 5 bases lay outside the gene matches. In germline, CDR1 is MDHEN, CDR2 SYDVKM. This CDR3 is 14 amino acids long. This CDR3 is CASNSQGTKNIQYF. DNA of the CDR3: TGTGCCAGCAACTCACAGGGGACCAAAAACATTCAGTACTTC.

This chain links TRBV5-1 with TRBJ1-2; 7 nucleotides align to TRBD1. With 5 bases clipped from V and 6 bases from J, the junction kept 10 bases outside the gene matches. The CDR3 is 14 amino acids. Looked up from germline, CDR1 is SGHRS and CDR2 is YFSETQ. The CDR3 loop is CASRQETTGNGYTF. In DNA form, the CDR3 reads TGCGCCAGCAGACAAGAAACGACAGGGAATGGCTACACCTTC.

V is TRBV7-6 and J is TRBJ1-5; D possibly corresponds to TRBD1 (5 bases). V was cut by 1 base and J by 7 bases, with 14 bases left in between. The CDR3 length is 15 residues. CDR1 and CDR2 (germline): SGHVS, FNYEAQ. DNA for the CDR3: TGTGCCAGCAGCTTAGGTCAGGGTAGAAAGCAGCCCCAGCATTTT. Its translation: CASSLGQGRKQPQHF.

The rearrangement uses TRBV2 and TRBJ2-5, with 8 positions matching TRBD2. The CDR3 sequence is 15 residues long. Germline V gene sequence: CDR1 SNHLY, CDR2 FYNNEI. Losses at the gene ends were 7 bases for V and 5 bases for J; bases not matched to a gene: 12. The CDR3 DNA sequence: TGTGCCAGCATGTTACGGCGGGGGGTTAAGGAGACCCAGTACTTC. This sequence encodes CASMLRRGVKETQYF.

The rearrangement uses TRBV27 and TRBJ2-7, with a possible D match to TRBD1 (5 bases). The CDR3 is 15 amino acids. Germline V gives CDR1 MNHEY, CDR2 SMNVEV (reference sequence). V was clipped by 0 bases and J by 2 bases, with 11 bases between them. CDR3 loop: CASSLSTGHPYEQYF. The CDR3 coding sequence is TGTGCCAGCAGTTTATCAACAGGTCACCCCTACGAGCAGTACTTC.

This chain connects TRBV7-2 to TRBJ1-1; unclear D gene. Germline CDR1 reads SGHTA; CDR2 reads FQGNSA. V was shortened by 7 bases and J by 1 base, with 10 bases between the two germline ends. This CDR3 region has 13 residues. The CDR3 nucleotides read TGTGCCAGCAAAGAGGGCCAGAACACTGAAGCTTTCTTT. Amino acid sequence: CASKEGQNTEAFF. The full variable domain, in which reference TRBV7-2 and TRBJ1-1 provide the parts outside the CDR3, is GAGVSQSPSNKVTEKGKDVELRCDPISGHTALYWYRQSLGQGLEFLIYFQGNSAPDKSGLPSDRFSAERTGGSVSTLTIQRTQQEDSAVYLCASKEGQNTEAFFGQGTRLTVV.

The J gene is TRBJ2-1, the V gene TRBV7-9; no clear D. The CDR3 is 13 amino acids. Germline lookup yields CDR1 SEHNR and CDR2 FQNEAQ (reference sequence). Trimming removed 2 bases at V and 7 bases at J, with 9 bases between. The CDR3 loop reads CASSLFQVNEQFF. The CDR3 DNA sequence: TGTGCCAGCAGCTTATTTCAGGTTAATGAGCAGTTCTTC. The variable domain in full, with the rest retrieved from reference TRBV7-9 and TRBJ2-1, is DTGVSQNPRHKITKRGQNVTFRCDPISEHNRLYWYRQTLGQGPEFLTYFQNEAQLEKSRLLSDRFSAERPKGSFSTLEIQRTEQGDSAMYLCASSLFQVNEQFFGPGTRLTVL.

J is TRBJ2-1 and V is TRBV29-1; D possibly corresponds to TRBD1 (5 bases). Germline V lookup: CDR1 SQVTM, CDR2 ANQGSEA. Deletions cut 4 bases from V and 4 bases from J, with 23 bases between. This CDR3 region has 17 residues. This chain's CDR3 is CSVVHPGRERIYNEQFF. Written as DNA, the CDR3 is TGCAGCGTTGTCCACCCCGGCAGGGAAAGGATATACAATGAGCAGTTCTTC.

The chain combines TRBV29-1 with TRBJ2-5, with TRBD1 matching 10 bases. J lost 4 bases, V lost 4 bases, and 0 bases had no gene match. CDR1 is SQVTM and CDR2 is ANQGSEA in the germline V gene. This CDR3 is built from 12 residues. As DNA, the CDR3 is TGCAGCGTTGGGACAGGGGGAGAGACCCAGTACTTC. Translation gives CSVGTGGETQYF.

This chain links TRBV25-1 with TRBJ1-4, with 9 bases identical to TRBD1. V dropped 3 bases and J dropped 4; count of bases not matched to a gene: 3. The CDR3 length is 15 residues. The germline V gene encodes CDR1 MGHDK and CDR2 SYGVNS. As DNA, the CDR3 is TGTGCCAGCAGTGACCCGGGACAGGGTAATGAAAAACTGTTTTTT. It translates to CASSDPGQGNEKLFF. The variable domain in full, with the rest retrieved from reference TRBV25-1 and TRBJ1-4, is EADIYQTPRYLVIGTGKKITLECSQTMGHDKMYWYQQDPGMELHLIHYSYGVNSTEKGDLSSESTVSRIRTEHFPLTLESARPSHTSQYLCASSDPGQGNEKLFFGSGTQLSVL.

The genes are TRBV4-3 and TRBJ1-1; 7 nucleotides match TRBD1. V gave up 0 bases and J gave up 5 bases; unmatched junction bases: 6. Germline lookup yields CDR1 LGHNA and CDR2 YSLEER. The CDR3 loop spans 15 amino acids. The CDR3 region has the DNA TGCGCCAGCAGCCAAGATTCACAGGGGAGGACTGAAGCTTTCTTT. Translation gives CASSQDSQGRTEAFF.

The rearrangement links TRBV28 to TRBJ2-5, with D perhaps matching TRBD1 (5 bases). With 6 bases removed from V and 2 bases from J, the gap between germline ends came to 10 bases. From germline, CDR1 is MDHEN and CDR2 SYDVKM. This CDR3 spans 13 amino acids. The CDR3 DNA reads as TGTGCCAGCAGGCCACAGGTACAAGAGACCCAGTACTTC. Protein: CASRPQVQETQYF. Using reference TRBV28 and TRBJ2-5 for the parts outside the CDR3, the full variable domain is DVKVTQSSRYLVKRTGEKVFLECVQDMDHENMFWYRQDPGLGLRLIYFSYDVKMKEKGDIPEGYSVSREKKERFSLILESASTNQTSMYLCASRPQVQETQYFGPGTRLLVL.

The chain links TRBV4-3 to TRBJ2-3, with no clear D. This CDR3 spans 15 amino acids. Between the trimmed V and J ends, which lost 0 bases and 6 bases, there was a span of 13 bases. CDR1 and CDR2 from the germline V gene are LGHNA and YSLEER. CDR3 bases: TGCGCCAGCAGCCAAGATTTATCCCGGTGGGATACGCAGTATTTT. This gives the protein CASSQDLSRWDTQYF.

This chain uses TRBV16 with TRBJ1-3, with 7 bases matching TRBD1. The CDR3 has 15 amino acids. V trimming: 3 bases; J trimming: 0 bases; junction bases outside the gene matches: 2. Germline V gene sequence: CDR1 KGHSY, CDR2 FQNENV. Here the CDR3 DNA reads TGTGCCAGCAGCCAGGACAGGCCCTCTGGAAACACCATATATTTT. Translation: CASSQDRPSGNTIYF.

The chain has TRBV2 and TRBJ2-2; D is perhaps TRBD2 (7 bases). Trimming removed 6 bases at V and 6 bases at J, with 17 bases between. The germline gives CDR1 SNHLY, CDR2 FYNNEI. The CDR3 is 15 residues long. DNA of the CDR3: TGTGCCAGCAGCCCTCTTGGGGGGGCCGCCGGGGAGCTGTTTTTT. It encodes CASSPLGGAAGELFF.

The chain has TRBV12-5 and TRBJ2-5, with 7 bases fitting TRBD1. The germline V gene encodes CDR1 LGHNT and CDR2 FRNRAP. This CDR3 is built from 14 residues. V trimming: 5 bases; J trimming: 3 bases; junction bases outside the gene matches: 6. The chain's CDR3 is CASGLGTAKETQYF. The CDR3 nucleotides are TGTGCTAGTGGTCTTGGGACAGCGAAAGAGACCCAGTACTTC. Full variable domain (rest looked up from reference TRBV12-5 and TRBJ2-5): DARVTQTPRHKVTEMGQEVTMRCQPILGHNTVFWYRQTMMQGLELLAYFRNRAPLDDSGMPKDRFSAEMPDATLATLKIQPSEPRDSAVYFCASGLGTAKETQYFGPGTRLLVL.

This sequence joins TRBV6-5 and TRBJ2-7; 10 bases are shared with TRBD2. Germline lookup yields CDR1 MNHEY and CDR2 SVGAGI. The V segment lost 4 bases and the J segment 4 bases; nucleotides outside the gene matches: 4. The CDR3 consists of 14 residues. The CDR3 loop is CASSWASGRYEQYF. The CDR3 DNA is TGTGCCAGCAGTTGGGCTAGCGGGAGATACGAGCAGTACTTC.

CDR3: CASTLAGAQETQYF. CDR3 bases: TGTGCCAGCACTCTAGCGGGAGCCCAAGAGACCCAGTACTTC. The genes are TRBV6-6 and TRBJ2-5; 10 bases align to TRBD2. The CDR3 covers 14 residues. V lost 7 bases, J lost 1 base, and 3 bases stayed unmatched. Germline V lookup: CDR1 MNHNY, CDR2 SVGAGI (reference sequence).

J is TRBJ2-7 and V is TRBV5-1, with no clear D. V was cut by 3 bases and J by 4 bases, with 17 bases left in between. The CDR3 sequence is 15 residues long. CDR1 and CDR2 from the germline V gene are SGHRS and YFSETQ. Here the CDR3 DNA reads TGCGCCAGCAGCTGGCATCAATCCGAGGCATACGAGCAGTACTTC. Translating it yields CASSWHQSEAYEQYF.

This clone was picked up a small number of times. V gene TRBV2 combines with J gene TRBJ2-2; 9 bases match TRBD1. Germline V gene data show CDR1 as SNHLY and CDR2 as FYNNEI. With 7 bases clipped from V and 6 bases from J, the junction kept 9 bases outside the gene matches. CDR3 size: 15 residues. The CDR3 DNA reads as TGTGCCAGCACACCTAACACAGGGGGCCCCGGGGAGCTGTTTTTT. Protein product: CASTPNTGGPGELFF.

The chain links TRBV21-1 to TRBJ1-1. TRBV21-1 is shown as a pseudogene. The CDR3 has 17 amino acids. CDR3 sequence: CASSKGEGTLLNTEAFF. In DNA form, the CDR3 reads TGTGCCAGCAGCAAAGGGGAGGGAACCCTTTTGAACACTGAAGCTTTCTTT.